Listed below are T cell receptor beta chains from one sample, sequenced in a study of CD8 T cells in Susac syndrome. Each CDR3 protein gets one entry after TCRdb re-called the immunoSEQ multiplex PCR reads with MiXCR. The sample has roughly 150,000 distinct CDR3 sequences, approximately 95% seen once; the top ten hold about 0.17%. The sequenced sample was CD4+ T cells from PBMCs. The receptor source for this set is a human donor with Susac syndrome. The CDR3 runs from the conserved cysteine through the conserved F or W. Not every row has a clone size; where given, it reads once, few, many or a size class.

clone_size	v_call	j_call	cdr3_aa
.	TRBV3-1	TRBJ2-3	CASTDRHTQYF
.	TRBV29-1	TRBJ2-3	CSVKRGGTDTQYF
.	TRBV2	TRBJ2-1	CASSDRRDRTLF
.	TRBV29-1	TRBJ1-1	CSVEGPGQGRLTEAFF
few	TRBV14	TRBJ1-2	CASSPDRVYGYTF
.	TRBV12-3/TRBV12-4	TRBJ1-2	CASRLAGGVGYTF
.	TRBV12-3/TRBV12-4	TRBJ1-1	CASARQGNTEAFF
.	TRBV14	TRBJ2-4	CASSHGTYQNIQYF
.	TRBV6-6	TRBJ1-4	CASSRGNEKLFF
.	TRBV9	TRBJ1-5	CASSVDQGGVDQPQHF
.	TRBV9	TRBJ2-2	CASSPYRGNKAGELFF
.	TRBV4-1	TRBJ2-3	CASSQELAGLLSTQYF
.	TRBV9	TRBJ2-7	CASSVGEVFYEQYF
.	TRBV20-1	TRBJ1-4	CSARTGVPEKLFF
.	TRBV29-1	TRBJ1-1	CSVGTLEAFF
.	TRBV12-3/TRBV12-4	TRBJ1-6	CASRGRDLSPLHF
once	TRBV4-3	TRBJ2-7	CASSQGPSGYEQYF
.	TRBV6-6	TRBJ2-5	CASSYPGGLGETQYF
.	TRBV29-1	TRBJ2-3	CSVTTGGTDTQYF
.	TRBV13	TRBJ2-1	CASSYSGGSQDEQFF
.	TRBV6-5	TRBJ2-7	CASSYSFGLYEQYF
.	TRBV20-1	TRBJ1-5	CSAGTGIDRQPQHF
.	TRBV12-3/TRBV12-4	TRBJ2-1	CATALRNGQFF
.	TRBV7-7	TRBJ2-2	CASSLVPGGAGELFF
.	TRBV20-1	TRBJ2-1	CSAGTAGRNEQFF
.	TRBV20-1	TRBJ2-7	CSAGPSGDYEQYF
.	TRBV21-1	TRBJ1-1	CASSRGTGRAFF
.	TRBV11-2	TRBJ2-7	CASSLAAGGGNEQYF
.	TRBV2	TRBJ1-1	CASREQGRSTEAFF
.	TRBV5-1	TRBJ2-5	CASSLGPGPQETQYF
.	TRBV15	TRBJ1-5	CATSSGQGNQPQHF
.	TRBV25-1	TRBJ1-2	CASSDSRTGYGYTF
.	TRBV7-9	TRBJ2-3	CASSASPGSADTQYF
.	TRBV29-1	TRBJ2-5	CSGTSLETQYF
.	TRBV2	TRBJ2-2	CASRDRVLSGELFF
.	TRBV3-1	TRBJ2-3	CASSQGLAGTDTQYF
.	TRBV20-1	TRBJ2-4	CSAGTSGGAAKNIQYF
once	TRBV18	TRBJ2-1	CASSPLTAPENEQFF
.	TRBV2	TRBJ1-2	CASSATATYGYTF
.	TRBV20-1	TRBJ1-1	CSATFQEAFF
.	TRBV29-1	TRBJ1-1	CRGGQGARDTEAFF
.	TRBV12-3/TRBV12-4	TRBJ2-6	CASSPGVSGANVLTF
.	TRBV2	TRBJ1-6	CASRTTGGFGSPLHF